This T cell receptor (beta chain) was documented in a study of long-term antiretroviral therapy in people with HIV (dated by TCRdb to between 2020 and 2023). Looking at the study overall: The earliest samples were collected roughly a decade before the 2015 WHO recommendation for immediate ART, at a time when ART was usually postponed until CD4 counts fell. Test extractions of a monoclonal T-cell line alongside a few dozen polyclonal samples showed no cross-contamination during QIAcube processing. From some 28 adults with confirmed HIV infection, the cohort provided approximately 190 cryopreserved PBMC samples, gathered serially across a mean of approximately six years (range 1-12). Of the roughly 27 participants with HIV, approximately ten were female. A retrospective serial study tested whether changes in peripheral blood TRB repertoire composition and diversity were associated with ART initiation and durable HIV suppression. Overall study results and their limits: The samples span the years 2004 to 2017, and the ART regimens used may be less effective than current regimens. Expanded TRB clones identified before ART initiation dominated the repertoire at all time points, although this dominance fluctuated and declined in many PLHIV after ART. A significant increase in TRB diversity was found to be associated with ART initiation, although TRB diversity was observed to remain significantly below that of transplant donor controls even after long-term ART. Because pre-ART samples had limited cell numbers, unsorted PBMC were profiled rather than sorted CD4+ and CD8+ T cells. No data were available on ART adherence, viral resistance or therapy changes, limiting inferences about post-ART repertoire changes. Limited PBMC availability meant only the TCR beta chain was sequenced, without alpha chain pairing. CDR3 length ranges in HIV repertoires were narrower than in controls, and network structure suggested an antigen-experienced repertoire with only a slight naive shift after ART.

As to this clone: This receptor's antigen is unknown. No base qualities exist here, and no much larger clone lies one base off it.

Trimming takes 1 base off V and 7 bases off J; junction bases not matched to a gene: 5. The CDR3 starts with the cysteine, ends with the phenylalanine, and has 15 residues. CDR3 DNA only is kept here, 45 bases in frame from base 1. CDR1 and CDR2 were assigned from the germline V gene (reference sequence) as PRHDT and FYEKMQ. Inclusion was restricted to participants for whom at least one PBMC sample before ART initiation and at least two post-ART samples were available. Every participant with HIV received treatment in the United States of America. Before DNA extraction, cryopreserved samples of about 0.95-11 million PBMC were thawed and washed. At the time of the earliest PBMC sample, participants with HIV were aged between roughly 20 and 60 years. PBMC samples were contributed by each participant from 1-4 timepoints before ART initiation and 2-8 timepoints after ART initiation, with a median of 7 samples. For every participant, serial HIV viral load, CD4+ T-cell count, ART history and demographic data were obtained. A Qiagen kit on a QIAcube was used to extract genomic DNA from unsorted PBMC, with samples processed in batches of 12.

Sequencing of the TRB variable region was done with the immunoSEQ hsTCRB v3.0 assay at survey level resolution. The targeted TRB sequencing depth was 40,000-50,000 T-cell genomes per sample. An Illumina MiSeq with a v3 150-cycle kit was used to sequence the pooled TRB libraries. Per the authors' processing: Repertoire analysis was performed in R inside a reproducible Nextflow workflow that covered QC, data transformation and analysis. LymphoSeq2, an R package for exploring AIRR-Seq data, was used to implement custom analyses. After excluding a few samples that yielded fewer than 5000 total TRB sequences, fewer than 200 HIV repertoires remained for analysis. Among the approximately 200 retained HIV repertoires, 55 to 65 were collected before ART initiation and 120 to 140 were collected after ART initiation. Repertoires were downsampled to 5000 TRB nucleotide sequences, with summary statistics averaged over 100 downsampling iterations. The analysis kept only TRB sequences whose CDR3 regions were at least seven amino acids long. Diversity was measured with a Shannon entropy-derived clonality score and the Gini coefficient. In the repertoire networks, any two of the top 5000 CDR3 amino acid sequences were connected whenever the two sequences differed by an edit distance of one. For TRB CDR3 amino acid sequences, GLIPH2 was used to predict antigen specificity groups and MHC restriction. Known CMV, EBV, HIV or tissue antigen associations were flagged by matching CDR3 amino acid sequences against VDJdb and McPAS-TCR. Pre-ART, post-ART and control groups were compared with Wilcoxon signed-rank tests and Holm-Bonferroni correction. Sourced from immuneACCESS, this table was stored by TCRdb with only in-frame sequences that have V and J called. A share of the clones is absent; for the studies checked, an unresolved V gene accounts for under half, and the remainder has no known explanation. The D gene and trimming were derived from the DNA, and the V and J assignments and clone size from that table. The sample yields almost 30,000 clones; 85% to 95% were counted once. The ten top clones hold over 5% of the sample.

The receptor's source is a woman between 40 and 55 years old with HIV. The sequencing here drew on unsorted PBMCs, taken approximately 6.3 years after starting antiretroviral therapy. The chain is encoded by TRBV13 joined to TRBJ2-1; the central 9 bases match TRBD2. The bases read TGTGCCAGCAGCTTAGATAGCGGGGGAGGTAATGAGCAGTTCTTC. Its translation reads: CASSLDSGGGNEQFF.